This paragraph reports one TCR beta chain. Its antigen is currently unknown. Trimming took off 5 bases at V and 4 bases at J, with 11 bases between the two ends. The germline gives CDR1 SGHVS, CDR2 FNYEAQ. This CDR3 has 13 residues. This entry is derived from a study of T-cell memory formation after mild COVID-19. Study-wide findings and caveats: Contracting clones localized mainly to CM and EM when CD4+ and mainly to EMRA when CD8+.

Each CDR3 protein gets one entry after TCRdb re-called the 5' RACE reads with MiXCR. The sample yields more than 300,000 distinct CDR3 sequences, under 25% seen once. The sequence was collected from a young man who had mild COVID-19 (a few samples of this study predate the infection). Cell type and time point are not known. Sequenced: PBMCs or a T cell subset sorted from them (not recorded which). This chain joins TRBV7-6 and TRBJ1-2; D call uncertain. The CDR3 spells CASSGLASYGYTF. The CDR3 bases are TGTGCCAGCAGCGGCCTGGCCTCCTATGGCTACACCTTC. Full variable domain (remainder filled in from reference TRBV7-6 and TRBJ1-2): GAGVSQSPRYKVTKRGQDVALRCDPISGHVSLYWYRQALGQGPEFLTYFNYEAQQDKSGLPNDRFSAERPEGSISTLTIQRTEQRDSAMYRCASSGLASYGYTFGSGTRLTVV.